This T cell receptor (beta chain) derives from a study of shared clonotypes between healthy human individuals (dated by TCRdb to 2020 to 2022). About the study as a whole: The cohort included a few men and a couple of women between 18 and 49 years of age. Libraries were prepared and TCR repertoires were sequenced by different laboratories using diverse techniques, in order to increase sequencing depth and limit assay-specific biases. Each donor's leukapheresis produced roughly between roughly 0.9 and 9 billion PBMCs. To estimate repertoire size and how much clonotype sharing occurs between individuals, the study deeply sequenced the blood TCR repertoires of five healthy adults. Per donor, three plates each were used for CD4 naive and CD4 memory, two for CD8 naive, and one for CD8 memory.

Using the deep immunoSEQ assay, multiplex PCR amplified TCR CDR3 regions from genomic DNA. For each cell subset, the extracted genomic DNA was distributed evenly across all wells of several immunoSEQ 96-well plates, and each plate served as one replicate. For sorted subsets, about 220 ng of genomic DNA, equivalent to some 33,000 T cell genomes, went into each replicate PCR. The purified libraries were quantified using a Qubit 3.0 fluorometer, sized with a Bioanalyzer 2100, and then quantified again using the KAPA Library Quantification kit. A separate single-read 150-cycle Illumina NextSeq 550 flow cell was used to sequence each immunoSEQ 96-well plate. The study's own analysis went as follows. Because the immunoSEQ output included only junctional sequences and no quality scores, the filtering could not be the same as the filtering used for full-length reads. Sequences were annotated with PyIR, a Python wrapper for IgBLAST v1.9, and V/J genes and CDR3 were assigned using IMGT germline references. Reads were filtered out if the reads had weak V/J assignments (E-value above 1e-6), no CDR3, stop codons, out-of-frame junctions, or ambiguous translated residues. V3J clonotypes were defined by identical inferred V gene, J gene, and CDR3 amino acid sequence. The percentage overlap between two repertoires was calculated by dividing the number of shared unique clonotypes by the size of the smaller repertoire. Three approaches were used to assess repertoire richness: RTK rarefaction, the Chao1 estimator, and Recon v2.1 estimates of unobserved clonotypes. Generation probabilities for all TCRbeta clonotypes obtained by the gDNA method from a handful of donors were computed using OLGA. Sourced from immuneACCESS, this table was stored by TCRdb with only in-frame sequences that have V and J called. A share of the clones is absent; for the studies checked, an unresolved V gene accounts for under half, and the remainder has no known explanation. V, J and clone size were drawn from that table, and D and trimming were deduced from the DNA. This sample comprises around 2.1 million clones, approximately 94% of them detected only once. Clones ranked in the top ten supply over 1.5% of the sample.

Germline trimming: 2 bases from V, 3 bases from J; junction bases outside gene matches: 5. The CDR3 holds 15 amino acids from the cysteine to the phenylalanine. The entry retains the CDR3 DNA only, 45 bases that are in frame from base 1. CDR1 and CDR2 were assigned from the germline V gene (reference sequence) as MNHEY and SMNVEV. Turning to this clone: The target of this receptor is not known. Nothing much larger sits one base from this clone, and base qualities are not available.

Results the study describes overall, beyond this receptor: Even with the large sequencing depth, rarefaction of the sorted-subset datasets indicated that sequencing was incomplete. The genetic and exposure-history diversity represented was limited by the small number of donors. Naive subsets generally had larger estimated clonotype richness than memory subsets. Sampling was restricted to blood, and TCR repertoires in tissue are likely to differ from TCR repertoires in blood. Roughly 5% of naive CD4, 3% to 4% of naive CD8, about 2.4% of memory CD4, and about 0.4% of memory CD8 clonotypes were shared across several donors. Compared with non-shared clonotypes, the clonotypes found in all four sorted-subset donors had higher generation probabilities. Based on pairwise subsampling, the degree of clonotype sharing among donors was expected to be affected by sequencing depth.

For the CD8 naive samples, CD45RO-negative cells were positively selected for CCR7, yielding a CD45RA+CCR7+ population from which TemRA cells were excluded. Healthy HIV-negative adults with no recently reported acute infections or vaccinations were included as donors. Every donor was a Caucasian adult living in Nashville, Tennessee, USA. After blood collection by leukapheresis, PBMCs were isolated using Ficoll-Histopaque density gradient centrifugation and then cryopreserved in the vapor phase of liquid nitrogen. Analytical flow cytometry was used to check the purity and quantity of each magnetically sorted T cell population. Genomic DNA was isolated from every sorted fraction and measured by UV absorbance on a Nanodrop 2000c.

The source material was naive CD8+ T cells from PBMCs. The sample's cell subset or site label, decoded: CD45RA+CCR7+. This sequence uses TRBV27 and TRBJ2-7, and TRBD2 matches 9 of the central bases. This sequence originates from a man aged 18 to 29 in good health. Some clones in this sample may be carry-over from other donors' samples. The DNA reads TGTGCCAGCAGTTTAAGGGGCGGGAGGGTCTACGAGCAGTACTTC. The encoded protein is CASSLRGGRVYEQYF.